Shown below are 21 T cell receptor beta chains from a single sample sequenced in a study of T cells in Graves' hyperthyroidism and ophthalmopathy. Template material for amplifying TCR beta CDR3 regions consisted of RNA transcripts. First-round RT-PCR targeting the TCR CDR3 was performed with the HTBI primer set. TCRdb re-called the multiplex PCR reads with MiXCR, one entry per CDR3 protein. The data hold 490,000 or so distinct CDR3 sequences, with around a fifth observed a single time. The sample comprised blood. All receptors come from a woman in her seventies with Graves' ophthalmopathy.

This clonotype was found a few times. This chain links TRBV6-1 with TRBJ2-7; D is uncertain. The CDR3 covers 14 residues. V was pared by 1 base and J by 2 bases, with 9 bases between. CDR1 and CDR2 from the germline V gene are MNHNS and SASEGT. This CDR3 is CASSEVGYTYEQYF. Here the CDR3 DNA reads TGTGCCAGCAGTGAAGTGGGATACACCTACGAGCAGTACTTC.

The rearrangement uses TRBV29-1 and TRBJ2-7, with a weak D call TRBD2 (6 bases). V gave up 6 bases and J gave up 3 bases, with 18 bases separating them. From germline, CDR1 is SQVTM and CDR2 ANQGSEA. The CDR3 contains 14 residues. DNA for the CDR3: TGCAGCGTATATGGGGGGAGTAGCGGCTACGAGCAGTACTTC. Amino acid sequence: CSVYGGSSGYEQYF.

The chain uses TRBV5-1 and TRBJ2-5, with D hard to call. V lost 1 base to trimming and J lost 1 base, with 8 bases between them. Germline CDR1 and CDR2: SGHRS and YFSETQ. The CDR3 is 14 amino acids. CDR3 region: CASSLIASQETQYF. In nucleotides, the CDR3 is TGCGCCAGCAGCTTGATAGCAAGCCAAGAGACCCAGTACTTC.

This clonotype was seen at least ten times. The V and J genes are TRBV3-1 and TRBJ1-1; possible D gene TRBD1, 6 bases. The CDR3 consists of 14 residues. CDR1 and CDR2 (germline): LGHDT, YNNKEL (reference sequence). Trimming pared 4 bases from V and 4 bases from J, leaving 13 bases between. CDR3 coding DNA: TGTGCCAGCAGCCGTGTACAGGGTATCACTGAAGCTTTCTTT. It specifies CASSRVQGITEAFF.

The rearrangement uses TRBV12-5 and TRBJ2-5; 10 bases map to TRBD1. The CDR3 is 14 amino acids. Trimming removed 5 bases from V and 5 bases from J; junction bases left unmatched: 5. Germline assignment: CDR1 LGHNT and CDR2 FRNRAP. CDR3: CASGKGQGTETQYF. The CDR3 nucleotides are TGTGCTAGTGGTAAGGGACAGGGGACGGAGACCCAGTACTTC. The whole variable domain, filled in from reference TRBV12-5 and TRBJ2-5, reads DARVTQTPRHKVTEMGQEVTMRCQPILGHNTVFWYRQTMMQGLELLAYFRNRAPLDDSGMPKDRFSAEMPDATLATLKIQPSEPRDSAVYFCASGKGQGTETQYFGPGTRLLVL.

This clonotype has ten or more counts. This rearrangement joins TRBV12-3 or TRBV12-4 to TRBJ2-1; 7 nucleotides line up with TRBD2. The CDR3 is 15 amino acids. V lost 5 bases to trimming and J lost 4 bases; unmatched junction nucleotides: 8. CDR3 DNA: TGTGCCAGCAGTCTCCGGGACTACAATTACAATGAGCAGTTCTTC. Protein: CASSLRDYNYNEQFF.

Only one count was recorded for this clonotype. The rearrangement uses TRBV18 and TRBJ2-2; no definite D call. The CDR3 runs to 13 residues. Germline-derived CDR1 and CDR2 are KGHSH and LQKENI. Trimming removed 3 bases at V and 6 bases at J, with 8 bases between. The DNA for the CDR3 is TGTGCCAGCTCACCTGTAGTAGCCGGGGAGCTGTTTTTT. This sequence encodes CASSPVVAGELFF.

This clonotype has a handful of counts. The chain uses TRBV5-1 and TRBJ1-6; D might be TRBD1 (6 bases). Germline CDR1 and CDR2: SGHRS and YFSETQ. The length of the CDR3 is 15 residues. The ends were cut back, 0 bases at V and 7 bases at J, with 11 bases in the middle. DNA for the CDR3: TGCGCCAGCAGCTTGGAGGGTCAGGGGAATTCACCCCTCCACTTT. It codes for CASSLEGQGNSPLHF. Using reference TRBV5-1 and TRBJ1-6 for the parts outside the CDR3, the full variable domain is KAGVTQTPRYLIKTRGQQVTLSCSPISGHRSVSWYQQTPGQGLQFLFEYFSETQRNKGNFPGRFSGRQFSNSRSEMNVSTLELGDSALYLCASSLEGQGNSPLHFGNGTRLTVT.

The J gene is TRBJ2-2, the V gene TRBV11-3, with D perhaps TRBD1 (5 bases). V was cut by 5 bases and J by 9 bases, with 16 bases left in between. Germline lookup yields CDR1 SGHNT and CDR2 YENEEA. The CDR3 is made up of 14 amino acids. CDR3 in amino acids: CASSLVGAQRELFF. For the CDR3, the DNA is TGTGCCAGCAGCCTGGTAGGGGCGCAGAGGGAGCTGTTTTTT.

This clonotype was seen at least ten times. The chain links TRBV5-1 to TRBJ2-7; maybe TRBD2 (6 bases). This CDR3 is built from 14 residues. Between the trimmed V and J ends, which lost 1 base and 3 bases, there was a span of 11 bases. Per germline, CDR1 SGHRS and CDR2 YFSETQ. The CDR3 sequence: CASSLRQGGYEQYF. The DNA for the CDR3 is TGCGCCAGCAGCTTGCGTCAGGGAGGCTACGAGCAGTACTTC.

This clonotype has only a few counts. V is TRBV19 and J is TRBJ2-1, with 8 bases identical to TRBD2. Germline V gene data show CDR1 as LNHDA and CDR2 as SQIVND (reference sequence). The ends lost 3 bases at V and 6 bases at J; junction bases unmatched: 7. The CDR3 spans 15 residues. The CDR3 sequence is CASSIISGTSNEQFF. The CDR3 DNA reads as TGTGCCAGTAGTATCATTAGCGGGACGAGCAATGAGCAGTTCTTC.

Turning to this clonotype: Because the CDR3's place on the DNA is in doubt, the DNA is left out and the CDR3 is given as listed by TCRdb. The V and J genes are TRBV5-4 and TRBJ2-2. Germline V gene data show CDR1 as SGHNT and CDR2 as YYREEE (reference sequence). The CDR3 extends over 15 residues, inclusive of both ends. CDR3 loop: CASSWGVGSTGELVF.

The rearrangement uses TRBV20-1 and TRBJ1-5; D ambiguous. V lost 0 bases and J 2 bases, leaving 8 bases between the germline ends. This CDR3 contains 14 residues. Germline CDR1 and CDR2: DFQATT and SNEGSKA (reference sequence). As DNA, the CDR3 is TGCAGTGCTAGAGATCCTGGGGGCAATCAGCCCCAGCATTTT. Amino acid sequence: CSARDPGGNQPQHF.

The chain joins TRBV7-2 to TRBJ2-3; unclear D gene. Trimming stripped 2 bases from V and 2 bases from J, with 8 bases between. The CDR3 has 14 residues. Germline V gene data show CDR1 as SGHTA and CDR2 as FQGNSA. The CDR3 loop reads CASSLMAITDTQYF. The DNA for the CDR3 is TGTGCCAGCAGCTTAATGGCCATCACAGATACGCAGTATTTT.

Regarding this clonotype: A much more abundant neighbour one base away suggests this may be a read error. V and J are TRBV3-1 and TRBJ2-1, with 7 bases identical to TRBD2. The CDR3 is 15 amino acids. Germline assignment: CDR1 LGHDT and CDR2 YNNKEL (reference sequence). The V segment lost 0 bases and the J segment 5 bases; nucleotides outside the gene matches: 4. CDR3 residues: CASSQDWAGDNEQFF. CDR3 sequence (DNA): TGTGCCAGCAGCCAAGATTGGGCGGGGGACAATGAGCAGTTCTTC.

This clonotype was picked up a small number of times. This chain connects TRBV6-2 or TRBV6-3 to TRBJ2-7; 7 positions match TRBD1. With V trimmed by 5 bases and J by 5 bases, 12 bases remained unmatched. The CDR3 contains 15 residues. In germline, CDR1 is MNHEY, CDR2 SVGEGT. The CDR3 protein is CASSPHHIQGNEQYF. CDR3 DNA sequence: TGTGCCAGCAGTCCACATCACATACAGGGGAACGAGCAGTACTTC.

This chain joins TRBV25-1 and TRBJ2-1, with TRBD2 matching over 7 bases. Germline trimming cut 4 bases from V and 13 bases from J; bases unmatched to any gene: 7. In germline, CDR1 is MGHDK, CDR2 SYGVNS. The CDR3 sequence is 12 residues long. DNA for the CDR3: TGTGCCAGCAGTGGCTCGGGACTAAAACAGTTCTTC. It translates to CASSGSGLKQFF. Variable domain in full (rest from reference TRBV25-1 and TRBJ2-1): EADIYQTPRYLVIGTGKKITLECSQTMGHDKMYWYQQDPGMELHLIHYSYGVNSTEKGDLSSESTVSRIRTEHFPLTLESARPSHTSQYLCASSGSGLKQFFGPGTRLTVL.

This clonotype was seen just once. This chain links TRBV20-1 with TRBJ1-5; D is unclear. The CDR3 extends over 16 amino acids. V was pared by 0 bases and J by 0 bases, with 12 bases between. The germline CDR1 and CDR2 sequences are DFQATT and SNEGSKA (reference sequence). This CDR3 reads CSARDHDPYSNQPQHF. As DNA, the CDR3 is TGCAGTGCTAGAGATCATGACCCTTATAGCAATCAGCCCCAGCATTTT.

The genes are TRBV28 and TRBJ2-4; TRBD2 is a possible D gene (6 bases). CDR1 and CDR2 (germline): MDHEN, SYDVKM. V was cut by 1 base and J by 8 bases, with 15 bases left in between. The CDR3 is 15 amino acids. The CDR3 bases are TGTGCCAGCAGTTTATCCGGGACTTTAGGTGACATTCAGTACTTC. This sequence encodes CASSLSGTLGDIQYF.

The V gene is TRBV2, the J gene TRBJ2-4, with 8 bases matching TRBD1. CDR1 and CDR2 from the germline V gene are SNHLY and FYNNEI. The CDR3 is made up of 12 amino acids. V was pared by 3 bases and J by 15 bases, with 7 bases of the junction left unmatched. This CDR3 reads CASSDRGRLGYF. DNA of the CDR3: TGTGCCAGCAGTGACAGGGGGCGCTTAGGGTACTTC.

CDR3 DNA: TGTGCCAGCGGGAAACTCTCGAACACCGGGGAGCTGTTTTTT. Residues: CASGKLSNTGELFF. This sequence joins TRBV7-9 and TRBJ2-2; D unclear. Trimming cost V 8 bases and J 0 bases, with 10 bases left between them. This CDR3 has 14 amino acids. CDR1 is SEHNR, CDR2 FQNEAQ, per germline (reference sequence).